Listed below are T cell receptor beta chains from one sample, sequenced in a study of spatial heterogeneity in lung cancer. TCRdb used MiXCR to reprocess the 5' RACE reads, holding one entry per CDR3 protein. The table lists over 95,000 distinct CDR3 sequences, 11% of them singletons, with less than 25% in the top ten. The sequencing used PBMCs, collected at follow-up. The receptors originated from a female donor with early-stage non-small cell lung cancer. Each CDR3 is given with its conserved first and last residue. A D gene is named only where the DNA matches it firmly. Expanded clones get a size class; other rows say once, few or many, or leave the size out.

j_call clone_size v_call d_call cdr3_aa cdr3_nt
TRBJ2-1 - TRBV7-2 - CASRFAGDEQFF TGTGCCAGCAGATTCGCCGGCGATGAGCAGTTCTTC
TRBJ2-2 - TRBV12-3/TRBV12-4 - CASRSERTGELFF TGTGCCAGCAGATCTGAACGTACCGGGGAGCTGTTTTTT
TRBJ2-2 - TRBV15 - CATSRDRDSTGELFF TGTGCCACCAGCAGAGATAGAGACAGCACCGGGGAGCTGTTTTTT
TRBJ2-2 many TRBV5-1 TRBD1 CASSWDRYTGELFF TGCGCCAGCAGCTGGGACAGATACACCGGGGAGCTGTTTTTT
TRBJ1-5 many TRBV4-2 TRBD1 CASSLGGYQPQHF TGTGCCAGCAGCCTAGGGGGCTATCAGCCCCAGCATTTT
TRBJ1-1 many TRBV27 - CASSLSGGLRQTEAFF TGTGCCAGCAGTCTATCTGGGGGTTTGAGACAGACTGAAGCTTTCTTT
TRBJ2-3 - TRBV4-2 - CASSQEADTDTQYF TGTGCCAGCAGCCAAGAGGCTGACACAGATACGCAGTATTTT
TRBJ1-5 - TRBV5-8 - CASTERGNQPQHF TGTGCCAGCACGGAGCGCGGCAATCAGCCCCAGCATTTT
TRBJ1-1 many TRBV20-1 - CSASLNRANEAFF TGCAGTGCCAGTCTGAACAGGGCTAATGAAGCTTTCTTT
TRBJ1-1 - TRBV7-9 - CASSASRTGVGTEAFF TGTGCCAGCAGCGCCTCTAGAACCGGCGTGGGCACTGAAGCTTTCTTT
TRBJ2-4 - TRBV28 - CASSSRGSAKNIQYF TGTGCCAGCAGTTCCAGGGGATCGGCCAAAAACATTCAGTACTTC
TRBJ2-7 few TRBV28 TRBD2 CASSYPGPLSLAKSSYEQYF TGTGCCAGCAGCTACCCAGGCCCTCTATCACTAGCGAAGAGCTCCTACGAGCAGTACTTC
TRBJ2-2 many TRBV2 - CASSLGRNTGELFF TGTGCCAGCAGCCTCGGGAGAAACACCGGGGAGCTGTTTTTT
TRBJ1-5 many TRBV20-1 - CSATRGNQPQHF TGCAGTGCTACGCGGGGTAACCAGCCCCAGCATTTT
TRBJ1-5 few TRBV20-1 - CSARRDTNQPQHF TGCAGTGCTAGACGGGACACCAATCAGCCCCAGCATTTT
TRBJ2-1 - TRBV9 TRBD1 CASSVVGQANYNEQFF TGTGCCAGCAGCGTAGTGGGACAGGCCAACTACAATGAGCAGTTCTTC
TRBJ2-4 - TRBV13 - CASSLPRAKNIQYF TGTGCCAGCAGCTTACCACGAGCCAAAAACATTCAGTACTTC
TRBJ2-2 - TRBV7-3 - CASSSGTGNTGELFF TGTGCCAGCAGCTCCGGGACGGGGAACACCGGGGAGCTGTTTTTT
TRBJ1-1 many TRBV6-1 TRBD1 CASSREDRLNTEAFF TGTGCCAGCTCCAGGGAGGACAGGTTGAACACTGAAGCTTTCTTT
TRBJ2-5 - TRBV9 TRBD1 CASSVRTGQETQYF TGTGCCAGCAGCGTAAGGACAGGCCAAGAGACCCAGTACTTC
TRBJ2-1 - TRBV28 - CASSFQRASLREQFF TGTGCCAGCAGTTTCCAGCGGGCCTCCCTTCGGGAGCAGTTCTTC
TRBJ1-2 few TRBV30 - CAWSKKTGVMGTNYGYTF TGTGCCTGGAGTAAAAAGACAGGCGTGATGGGGACTAACTATGGCTACACCTTC
TRBJ1-5 few TRBV20-1 - CSASLRVGANQPQHF TGCAGTGCTAGCCTCCGGGTTGGGGCCAATCAGCCCCAGCATTTT
TRBJ2-3 - TRBV24-1 - CATSETSTDTQYF TGTGCCACCAGTGAAACTAGCACAGATACGCAGTATTTT
TRBJ1-3 - TRBV12-3/TRBV12-4 - CASSFIGTSSGNTIYF TGTGCCAGCAGTTTTATAGGGACCAGCTCTGGAAACACCATATATTTT
TRBJ2-4 - TRBV19 - CASTPNVGAPGNIQYF TGTGCCAGTACTCCAAACGTGGGCGCCCCGGGAAACATTCAGTACTTC
TRBJ2-2 many TRBV9 - CASSGDVTGELFF TGTGCCAGCAGCGGGGATGTTACTGGGGAGCTGTTTTTT
TRBJ2-4 - TRBV5-6 TRBD1 CASSFEGAGNIQYF TGTGCCAGCAGCTTCGAGGGGGCAGGAAACATTCAGTACTTC